A single T cell receptor (beta chain) is shown here with its context. As yet, its antigen is unknown. The junction differs from germline at one of its ends, possibly a read error. The source of the sample is a study of breast tumors, draining lymph nodes, adjacent tissues. Study-wide points: Tumor T cell lymph node origin was a supported hypothesis, not proven. Tumor and nontumor repertoires were significantly more similar in luminal-like than in basal-like breast cancer.

MiXCR was run by TCRdb on the multiplex PCR reads, yielding one entry per CDR3 protein. The repertoire has 60,000 to 65,000 distinct CDR3 sequences, 45% to 60% of them found once; the top ten carry less than 20%. Germline CDR1 and CDR2: SGHAT and FQNNGV. CDR3 length equals 8 residues. J is TRBJ1-6 and V is TRBV11-2; no clear D gene. The source is a female donor with breast cancer. Some clones in this sample may be carry-over from other donors' samples. The specimen was breast tumor tissue. This CDR3 reads CASSPRAF. The CDR3 DNA reads as TGTGCCAGCAGCCCTAGGGCGTTT.